Below, 24 T cell receptor beta chains from the same sample are listed, as sequenced in a study of T cell repertoires in cytomegalovirus infection. In TCRdb, the reads were re-called with MiXCR into one record per CDR3 protein. Of 630,000 or so distinct CDR3 sequences in the sample, approximately 24% are singletons; the top ten hold less than 9.5%. The sequenced sample consisted of CD8+ T cells from PBMCs. These receptors were obtained from a human donor in good health (CMV status not recorded). Some clones in this sample may be carry-over from other donors' samples.

This clonotype was found a few times. The chain couples TRBV7-6 to TRBJ1-3; the D gene is possibly TRBD1 (6 bases). Germline V gene sequence: CDR1 SGHVS, CDR2 FNYEAQ. The CDR3 contains 14 residues. Trimming pared 8 bases from V and 3 bases from J, leaving 14 bases between. The CDR3 sequence: CASVLQGFGNTIYF. The DNA of the CDR3 is TGTGCCAGCGTCTTGCAGGGGTTTGGAAACACCATATATTTT.

The chain links TRBV20-1 to TRBJ2-1, with D possibly matching TRBD2 (6 bases). Germline CDR1 and CDR2: DFQATT and SNEGSKA (reference sequence). V was pared by 6 bases and J by 0 bases, with 15 bases between. The CDR3 loop spans 15 amino acids. The CDR3, as DNA: TGCAGTGCCGAGAGGAGGGAGTTCTCCTACAATGAGCAGTTCTTC. Translating gives CSAERREFSYNEQFF.

This clonotype was detected a few times. The chain has TRBV29-1 and TRBJ1-2; D unresolved. Germline V gene lookup returns CDR1 SQVTM and CDR2 ANQGSEA. The CDR3 is 12 residues long. Trimming left V 3 bases short and J 3 bases short, with 8 bases between. CDR3 amino acids: CSVEVQDYGYTF. DNA of the CDR3: TGCAGCGTTGAGGTCCAAGACTATGGCTACACCTTC.

The chain uses TRBV27 and TRBJ1-6; 7 nucleotides match TRBD1. The CDR3 sequence is 14 residues long. Germline trimming cut 7 bases from V and 10 bases from J; bases unmatched to any gene: 10. The germline V gene has CDR1 MNHEY and CDR2 SMNVEV (reference sequence). Written as DNA, the CDR3 is TGTGCCAGCAATCCCTGGGACAGCAGATCACCCCTCCACTTT. It translates to CASNPWDSRSPLHF.

Only a few counts were recorded for this clonotype. The chain carries TRBV20-1 and TRBJ2-3, with TRBD2 identical over 7 bases. CDR3 length: 15 amino acids. V shed 7 bases, J shed 4 bases, and the junction held 14 bases outside the gene matches. Germline assignment: CDR1 DFQATT and CDR2 SNEGSKA (reference sequence). CDR3 amino acids: CSVYLGLNAPDTQYF. CDR3 DNA sequence: TGCAGTGTTTACCTGGGACTAAACGCCCCAGATACGCAGTATTTT.

This clonotype was counted a single time. Here the CDR3 omits its conserved ending phenylalanine or tryptophan, so a read error is the likely source. This rearrangement joins TRBV7-9 to TRBJ1-5, with 7 bases that match TRBD1. The CDR3 loop spans 14 amino acids. Germline V CDR1 and CDR2: SEHNR, FQNEAQ (reference sequence). The junction had 5 bases not matched to a gene; V was cut back by 5 bases and J by 4 bases. CDR3 amino acids: CASSAGTANQPQHS. The CDR3 DNA reads TGTGCCAGCAGCGCCGGGACAGCAAATCAGCCCCAGCATTCT.

This clonotype occurred many times. The J gene is TRBJ1-6, the V gene TRBV7-2; D is possibly TRBD1 (5 bases). Trimming took 5 bases from V and 0 from J, leaving 11 bases between them. This CDR3 has 16 amino acids. Germline V gene lookup returns CDR1 SGHTA and CDR2 FQGNSA. The CDR3 here is CASSAGMSSYNSPLHF. The CDR3 DNA reads TGTGCCAGCAGCGCAGGGATGAGCTCCTATAATTCACCCCTCCACTTT.

J is TRBJ1-2 and V is TRBV9; unclear D gene. The CDR3 has 12 residues. CDR1 SGDLS and CDR2 YYNGEE come from the germline V gene. Trimming stripped 3 bases from V and 4 bases from J, with 7 bases between. The CDR3 sequence: CASSARAYGYTF. DNA of the CDR3: TGTGCCAGCAGCGCCCGGGCCTATGGCTACACCTTC.

V and J are TRBV7-8 and TRBJ2-4; D is uncertain. The CDR3 covers 17 residues. With 6 bases removed from V and 0 bases from J, the gap between germline ends came to 18 bases. Germline V CDR1 and CDR2: SGHVS, FQNEAQ. CDR3 in DNA: TGTGCCAGCAGGAATGGCCCCCAGTCTGGAGCCAAAAACATTCAGTACTTC. This translates into CASRNGPQSGAKNIQYF.

In its sample, this clonotype was seen a few times. This chain connects TRBV5-6 to TRBJ2-1; 8 bases agree with TRBD1. Germline V gene lookup returns CDR1 SGHDT and CDR2 YYEEEE. With 3 bases clipped from V and 4 bases from J, the junction kept 6 bases outside the gene matches. CDR3 length: 15 amino acids. The CDR3 DNA is TGTGCCAGCAGCTCTGGGACAGGATATTACAATGAGCAGTTCTTC. Translated, it gives CASSSGTGYYNEQFF.

This clonotype was seen only a few times. The chain has TRBV2 and TRBJ2-2; 7 bases map to TRBD1. This CDR3 region has 14 residues. The germline V gene has CDR1 SNHLY and CDR2 FYNNEI. V shed 10 bases, J shed 0 bases, and the junction held 5 bases outside the gene matches. The CDR3 DNA follows: TGTGCCATCAACAGGGGCCCGAACACCGGGGAGCTGTTTTTT. It yields the protein CAINRGPNTGELFF.

In its sample, this clonotype was seen many times. This chain connects TRBV7-9 to TRBJ2-1; D gene ambiguous. The CDR3 length is 15 residues. Trimming removed 1 base at V and 2 bases at J, with 9 bases between. Germline V gene lookup returns CDR1 SEHNR and CDR2 FQNEAQ (reference sequence). CDR3 region: CASSLGALPYNEQFF. The DNA for the CDR3 is TGTGCCAGCAGCTTAGGAGCCCTCCCCTACAATGAGCAGTTCTTC.

This clonotype has only a few counts. V and J are TRBV19 and TRBJ1-3, with D unclear. The CDR3 is 14 amino acids. V was pared by 8 bases and J by 4 bases, with 15 bases between. Germline V gives CDR1 LNHDA, CDR2 SQIVND (reference sequence). The CDR3, as DNA: TGTGCCAGTGCCGAGGGCGAGTCCGGAAACACCATATATTTT. Its translation is CASAEGESGNTIYF. The complete variable domain, with remaining parts taken from reference TRBV19 and TRBJ1-3, reads DGGITQSPKYLFRKEGQNVTLSCEQNLNHDAMYWYRQDPGQGLRLIYYSQIVNDFQKGDIAEGYSVSREKKESFPLTVTSAQKNPTAFYLCASAEGESGNTIYFGEGSWLTVV.

The count of this clonotype is one. V gene TRBV20-1 combines with J gene TRBJ2-7; 11 bases are shared with TRBD1. The J segment lost 3 bases and the V segment lost 6 bases, leaving 4 bases of the junction unmatched. The length of the CDR3 is 13 residues. Germline V gene data show CDR1 as DFQATT and CDR2 as SNEGSKA (reference sequence). CDR3 protein: CSARTGGIYEQYF. Here the CDR3 DNA reads TGCAGTGCCCGGACAGGGGGCATCTACGAGCAGTACTTC.

This clonotype has just one count. The rearrangement uses TRBV7-2 and TRBJ1-3, with a possible D match to TRBD1 (5 bases). The CDR3 spans 16 residues. Germline CDR1 is SGHTA and CDR2 is FQGNSA. Trimming removed 1 base from V and 2 bases from J, with 12 bases in between. For the CDR3, the DNA is TGTGCCAGCAGCTTAGGGGGGAGGGGCCCTGGAAACACCATATATTTT. The encoded protein is CASSLGGRGPGNTIYF. Drawing the rest from reference TRBV7-2 and TRBJ1-3, the complete variable domain is GAGVSQSPSNKVTEKGKDVELRCDPISGHTALYWYRQSLGQGLEFLIYFQGNSAPDKSGLPSDRFSAERTGGSVSTLTIQRTQQEDSAVYLCASSLGGRGPGNTIYFGEGSWLTVV.

This clonotype came up a few times. The chain uses TRBV5-5 and TRBJ2-1; TRBD2 is a possible D gene (5 bases). V lost 1 base and J 10 bases, leaving 18 bases between the germline ends. CDR3 size: 15 residues. Looked up from germline, CDR1 is SGHKS and CDR2 is YYEKEE (reference sequence). CDR3 sequence reads: CASSLPHIGVEEQFF. CDR3 nucleotides: TGTGCCAGCAGCTTGCCCCACATCGGGGTTGAAGAGCAGTTCTTC.

This clonotype was recorded once. A much larger clone differs by one base, so this may be a read error. This rearrangement joins TRBV7-8 to TRBJ2-2; 11 nucleotides agree with TRBD2. Germline CDR1 SGHVS, CDR2 FQNEAQ. CDR3 size: 17 residues. This CDR3 reads CASSSSRLAGSTGKLFF. The CDR3 DNA is TGTGCCAGCAGCTCCAGTCGACTAGCGGGGTCCACCGGGAAGCTGTTTTTT. The whole variable domain, filled in from reference TRBV7-8 and TRBJ2-2, reads GAGVSQSPRYKVAKRGQDVALRCDPISGHVSLFWYQQALGQGPEFLTYFQNEAQLDKSGLPSDRFFAERPEGSVSTLKIQRTQQEDSAVYLCASSSSRLAGSTGKLFFGEGSRLTVL.

This clonotype was counted ten times or more. This sequence joins TRBV28 and TRBJ1-2; TRBD1 aligns across 7 bases. CDR3 length equals 19 residues. Germline V gene data show CDR1 as MDHEN and CDR2 as SYDVKM. V lost 7 bases to trimming and J lost 6 bases; unmatched junction nucleotides: 26. The CDR3 sequence is CASINSRGRGIGTLDGYTF. In nucleotides, the CDR3 is TGTGCCAGCATAAATAGTAGGGGGCGGGGTATTGGAACCTTGGATGGCTACACCTTC.

Ten or more counts support this clonotype. This chain uses TRBV7-9 with TRBJ2-5, with 10 positions matching TRBD1. V lost 2 bases and J lost 0; bases outside the gene matches: 6. This CDR3 is built from 17 residues. The germline V gene encodes CDR1 SEHNR and CDR2 FQNEAQ (reference sequence). CDR3 region: CASSLSPGQGNQETQYF. DNA of the CDR3: TGTGCCAGCAGCTTATCTCCGGGACAGGGGAACCAAGAGACCCAGTACTTC.

This CDR3 reads CASGGRISNQPQHF. CDR3 DNA: TGTGCCAGCGGAGGGCGGATTAGCAATCAGCCCCAGCATTTT. The chain recombines TRBV28 with TRBJ1-5; D unclear. The germline V and J ends were trimmed by 8 bases and 0 bases, with 11 bases remaining between them. The CDR3 spans 14 residues. Germline V gene lookup returns CDR1 MDHEN and CDR2 SYDVKM.

The CDR3 loop reads CAGSPGRNPLGYTF. The CDR3 DNA is TGTGCCGGATCTCCGGGACGCAATCCTCTTGGCTACACCTTC. This rearrangement joins TRBV2 to TRBJ1-2; D may be TRBD1 (5 bases). This CDR3 has 14 amino acids. Germline lookup yields CDR1 SNHLY and CDR2 FYNNEI. Trimming left V 11 bases short and J 7 bases short, with 23 bases between.

This clonotype was counted between two and nine times. The chain joins TRBV7-2 to TRBJ2-3, with D possibly TRBD2 on 6 matching bases. With 1 base removed from V and 4 bases from J, the gap between germline ends came to 9 bases. Germline V gene lookup returns CDR1 SGHTA and CDR2 FQGNSA. The CDR3 consists of 14 residues. CDR3 loop: CASSLDGGADTQYF. The CDR3 DNA follows: TGTGCCAGCAGCTTAGACGGGGGTGCAGATACGCAGTATTTT.

The rearrangement joins TRBV20-1 to TRBJ1-4; the D is unclear. Trimming left V 4 bases short and J 6 bases short, with 15 bases between. The CDR3 covers 14 residues. Germline CDR1 DFQATT, CDR2 SNEGSKA (reference sequence). CDR3 bases: TGCAGTGCTACACAACAGTTGGGAGATGAAAAACTGTTTTTT. Protein: CSATQQLGDEKLFF.

This chain connects TRBV28 to TRBJ2-3, with a weak D call TRBD2 (6 bases). Trimming pared 5 bases from V and 12 bases from J, leaving 18 bases between. The CDR3 has 13 residues. Per germline, CDR1 MDHEN and CDR2 SYDVKM. CDR3 sequence: CASSQEGSTPQYF. DNA of the CDR3: TGTGCCAGCAGTCAGGAGGGCTCGACTCCCCAGTATTTT.